The 30 T cell receptor beta chains below were found in one sample sequenced in a study of blood T cell repertoires in COVID-19. Generated by immunoSEQ multiplex PCR, the TCRdb table keeps only in-frame clones and is missing some. The repertoire consists of about 330,000 clones, with about 82% occurring once and the leading ten covering around 6.9%. Sequencing used peripheral blood. Source of these receptors: a human donor in a cohort sampled during active COVID-19.

This clone has just one count. The chain recombines TRBV19 with TRBJ1-1; D is possibly TRBD1 (5 bases). The CDR3 consists of 13 residues. V was shortened by 6 bases and J by 1 base, with 9 bases between the two germline ends. Germline V lookup: CDR1 LNHDA, CDR2 SQIVND (reference sequence). The CDR3: CASRDGQNTEAFF. The CDR3 nucleotides are TGTGCCAGTAGAGATGGACAGAACACTGAAGCTTTCTTT.

The V gene is TRBV24-1, the J gene TRBJ1-2; 9 bases map to TRBD1. V dropped 3 bases and J dropped 8; count of bases not matched to a gene: 6. This CDR3 spans 14 amino acids. Looked up from germline, CDR1 is KGHDR and CDR2 is SFDVKD. The CDR3 nucleotides are TGTGCCACCAGTGATCCCTGGACAGGGGAAGGCTACACCTTC. Its protein is CATSDPWTGEGYTF.

The V gene is TRBV27, the J gene TRBJ2-7, with D tentatively TRBD2 (6 bases). V lost 5 bases to trimming and J lost 5 bases, with 13 bases between them. Germline-derived CDR1 and CDR2 are MNHEY and SMNVEV (reference sequence). CDR3 length: 13 residues. The CDR3 reads CASSGRTAHEQYF. CDR3 nucleotides: TGTGCCAGCAGTGGGAGGACGGCCCACGAGCAGTACTTC.

About this clone: A much larger clonotype is one base distant, so this may be a read error. In DNA form, the CDR3 reads TGTGCCAGCAGCCAAGGACAGGGGAATGGCTACACCTTC. The encoded protein is CASSQGQGNGYTF. This chain joins TRBV3-1 (or the pseudogene TRBV3-2) and TRBJ1-2, with TRBD1 identical over 8 bases. Trimming took 1 base from V and 6 from J; bases not matched to a gene: 1. The CDR3 loop spans 13 amino acids. Looked up from germline, CDR1 is LGHDT and CDR2 is YNNKEL (reference sequence).

The rearrangement links TRBV5-1 to TRBJ1-2, with 7 bases fitting TRBD1. V trimming: 3 bases; J trimming: 3 bases; junction bases outside the gene matches: 2. Per the germline V gene, CDR1 is SGHRS and CDR2 is YFSETQ. The CDR3 has 13 amino acids. Here the CDR3 DNA reads TGCGCCAGCAGCTCGCAGGGGGACTATGGCTACACCTTC. This codes for CASSSQGDYGYTF.

This clone was found once. The rearrangement joins TRBV14 to TRBJ2-7, with 13 nucleotides matching TRBD2. J gave up 3 bases and V 4 bases, and 6 bases lay outside the gene matches. The CDR3 runs 16 residues. The germline V gene has CDR1 SGHDN and CDR2 FVKESK. The CDR3 DNA sequence: TGTGCCAGCAGCCTTCGGACTAGCGGGGGCGGCTACGAGCAGTACTTC. Translated: CASSLRTSGGGYEQYF.

The chain is built from TRBV3-1 (or the pseudogene TRBV3-2) and TRBJ1-4, with D hard to call. The germline V gene encodes CDR1 LGHDT and CDR2 YNNKEL (reference sequence). The CDR3 is made up of 15 amino acids. The V end lost 4 bases, the J end lost 8 bases, and 17 bases lay between the germline ends. The CDR3: CASSPGVTLREKLFF. The CDR3, as DNA: TGTGCCAGCAGCCCCGGGGTGACCTTGAGAGAAAAACTGTTTTTT.

This chain connects TRBV19 to TRBJ2-1, with 8 nucleotides matching TRBD2. This CDR3 has 15 amino acids. V lost 7 bases to trimming and J lost 7 bases; unmatched junction nucleotides: 12. Germline CDR1 reads LNHDA; CDR2 reads SQIVND (reference sequence). The CDR3 protein is CASTLKGLGRNEQFF. The DNA of the CDR3 is TGTGCCAGTACCCTTAAGGGACTAGGCAGAAATGAGCAGTTCTTC.

V and J are TRBV19 and TRBJ1-6; possibly TRBD1 for D (6 bases). Per the germline V gene, CDR1 is LNHDA and CDR2 is SQIVND (reference sequence). Trimming cost V 1 base and J 7 bases, with 23 bases left between them. CDR3 length equals 19 residues. CDR3 protein: CASSIAASDSWGFNSPLHF. The CDR3 DNA follows: TGTGCCAGTAGTATAGCTGCCTCGGACAGCTGGGGGTTCAATTCACCCCTCCACTTT.

This clone was seen only once. V usage is TRBV7-9 and J usage is TRBJ1-2, with a possible D match to TRBD1 (6 bases). V was trimmed by 5 bases and J by 2 bases, leaving 15 bases between them. Germline lookup yields CDR1 SEHNR and CDR2 FQNEAQ (reference sequence). CDR3 size: 15 residues. CDR3 amino acids: CASSPEGTPNYGYTF. The CDR3 nucleotides are TGTGCCAGCAGCCCAGAGGGGACACCAAACTATGGCTACACCTTC.

V gene TRBV7-6 combines with J gene TRBJ2-2; D uncertain. There are 15 residues in the CDR3. V shed 1 base and J shed 1 base, with 7 bases lying between them. CDR1 is SGHVS and CDR2 is FNYEAQ in the germline V gene. The chain's CDR3 is CASSLVAVNTGELFF. In DNA form, the CDR3 reads TGTGCCAGCAGCTTAGTGGCGGTGAACACCGGGGAGCTGTTTTTT.

The rearrangement uses TRBV6-5 and TRBJ2-7, with 14 bases fitting TRBD2. Trimming cost V 7 bases and J 3 bases; bases outside gene matches: 5. In germline, CDR1 is MNHEY, CDR2 SVGAGI. This CDR3 comprises 15 residues. CDR3 region: CASKTSGGAVYEQYF. The CDR3 DNA sequence: TGTGCCAGCAAGACTAGCGGGGGGGCCGTCTACGAGCAGTACTTC.

The chain employs TRBV9 and TRBJ2-2; 7 bases agree with TRBD1. The CDR3 runs to 18 residues. Germline V gene sequence: CDR1 SGDLS, CDR2 YYNGEE. Trimming took 8 bases from V and 4 from J; bases not matched to a gene: 20. For the CDR3, the DNA is TGTGCCAGAGTGTCCCCCAGCCCCGGGACAGTTGCCACCGGGGAGCTGTTTTTT. As protein: CARVSPSPGTVATGELFF.

The chain recombines TRBV2 with TRBJ2-7, with 9 bases lining up with TRBD1. The germline gives CDR1 SNHLY, CDR2 FYNNEI. The junction had 9 bases not matched to a gene; V was cut back by 1 base and J by 8 bases. The CDR3 is 15 amino acids. CDR3 in amino acids: CASSEEMGQGMKQYF. CDR3 DNA: TGTGCCAGCAGTGAAGAGATGGGACAGGGAATGAAGCAGTACTTC.

This rearrangement joins TRBV20-1 to TRBJ2-7, with D possibly matching TRBD1 (5 bases). Germline V gives CDR1 DFQATT, CDR2 SNEGSKA (reference sequence). This CDR3 is built from 11 residues. V gave up 4 bases and J gave up 4 bases, with 8 bases separating them. CDR3 DNA: TGCAGTGCTAAACAGGCGTACGAGCAGTACTTC. This gives the protein CSAKQAYEQYF.

This CDR3 is CASSGDRGHLNTGELFF. The CDR3 nucleotides are TGTGCCAGCAGCGGGGACAGGGGCCATCTGAACACCGGGGAGCTGTTTTTT. The rearrangement joins TRBV5-4 to TRBJ2-2; 10 nucleotides match TRBD1. The CDR3 is 17 amino acids. V dropped 4 bases and J dropped 1; count of bases not matched to a gene: 7. Germline V gene data show CDR1 as SGHNT and CDR2 as YYREEE (reference sequence). Together with reference TRBV5-4 and TRBJ2-2, the CDR3 gives the full variable domain: ETGVTQSPTHLIKTRGQQVTLRCSSQSGHNTVSWYQQALGQGPQFIFQYYREEENGRGNFPPRFSGLQFPNYSSELNVNALELDDSALYLCASSGDRGHLNTGELFFGEGSRLTVL.

V and J are TRBV5-4 and TRBJ1-3; a weak D match, TRBD1 (6 bases). CDR1 is SGHNT, CDR2 YYREEE, per germline (reference sequence). V dropped 0 bases and J dropped 2 bases, with 6 bases sitting between them. The CDR3 totals 14 residues. For the CDR3, the DNA is TGTGCCAGCAGCTTGGCAGGGGCTGGAAACACCATATATTTT. Translation gives CASSLAGAGNTIYF.

V and J are TRBV5-1 and TRBJ2-1; 12 positions agree with TRBD1. The V segment lost 3 bases and the J segment 8 bases; nucleotides outside the gene matches: 9. Germline CDR1 reads SGHRS; CDR2 reads YFSETQ. This CDR3 region has 16 residues. CDR3 sequence (DNA): TGCGCCAGCAGCTCCGTGGGACAGGGGGCTAGAGATGAGCAGTTCTTC. It encodes CASSSVGQGARDEQFF.

The chain combines TRBV5-1 with TRBJ1-5; D is ambiguous. The germline V gene has CDR1 SGHRS and CDR2 YFSETQ. Trimming shortened V by 1 base and J by 3 bases, and 14 bases separated the two germline ends. The CDR3 runs 16 residues. CDR3 protein: CASSLLPGPFNQPQHF. In nucleotides, the CDR3 is TGCGCCAGCAGCTTGCTGCCGGGTCCGTTCAATCAGCCCCAGCATTTT.

The chain employs TRBV12-3 or TRBV12-4 and TRBJ1-6; D gene ambiguous. V lost 6 bases and J lost 9, with 12 bases in between. The CDR3 covers 13 residues. CDR3 in amino acids: CASSLRAGSPLHF. The CDR3 region has the DNA TGTGCCAGCAGCCTCCGGGCGGGTTCACCCCTCCACTTT.

V is TRBV27 and J is TRBJ1-4, with D perhaps TRBD1 (6 bases). The length of the CDR3 is 14 residues. The germline gives CDR1 MNHEY, CDR2 SMNVEV (reference sequence). V was shortened by 3 bases and J by 3 bases, with 8 bases between the two germline ends. The CDR3 loop is CASSFAGANEKLFF. In nucleotides, the CDR3 is TGTGCCAGCAGTTTTGCAGGGGCTAATGAAAAACTGTTTTTT.

The chain employs TRBV7-9 and TRBJ1-2; 9 bases agree with TRBD1. The germline V gene has CDR1 SEHNR and CDR2 FQNEAQ (reference sequence). The CDR3 sequence is 14 residues long. V was pared by 5 bases and J by 1 base, with 2 bases of the junction left unmatched. The DNA of the CDR3 is TGTGCCAGCAGCCCGACAGGGGGTAACTATGGCTACACCTTC. Protein: CASSPTGGNYGYTF.

The chain recombines TRBV12-5 with TRBJ1-4; the D gene is possibly TRBD1 (6 bases). This CDR3 comprises 17 residues. Germline CDR1 LGHNT, CDR2 FRNRAP. Trimming took 4 bases from V and 0 from J, leaving 15 bases between them. The CDR3 sequence is CASGSIRQAATNEKLFF. In DNA, the CDR3 is TGTGCTAGTGGTTCGATAAGACAGGCTGCAACTAATGAAAAACTGTTTTTT.

The chain recombines TRBV5-1 with TRBJ1-1; D call uncertain. V lost 3 bases to trimming and J lost 7 bases, with 7 bases between them. Germline values: CDR1 SGHRS, CDR2 YFSETQ. The CDR3 covers 11 residues. DNA for the CDR3: TGCGCCAGCAGCTCACAGATTGAAGCTTTCTTT. This encodes CASSSQIEAFF. Full variable domain (outside the CDR3, taken from reference TRBV5-1 and TRBJ1-1): KAGVTQTPRYLIKTRGQQVTLSCSPISGHRSVSWYQQTPGQGLQFLFEYFSETQRNKGNFPGRFSGRQFSNSRSEMNVSTLELGDSALYLCASSSQIEAFFGQGTRLTVV.

In this sample, this clone turned up once. The chain links TRBV3-1 (or the pseudogene TRBV3-2) to TRBJ1-1; D might be TRBD1 (5 bases). CDR3 length equals 15 residues. The V and J ends lost 5 bases and 4 bases respectively, with 17 bases between them. CDR1 and CDR2 from the germline V gene are LGHDT and YNNKEL (reference sequence). The CDR3: CASSILLTEPTEAFF. CDR3 in DNA: TGTGCCAGCAGCATACTCCTGACAGAACCCACTGAAGCTTTCTTT.

This clone was seen once. This chain connects TRBV20-1 to TRBJ2-1; 7 bases match TRBD2. Unmatched junction bases numbered 5, after V lost 3 bases and J lost 3 bases. The CDR3 consists of 14 residues. The germline V gene has CDR1 DFQATT and CDR2 SNEGSKA (reference sequence). This chain's CDR3 is CSASEGGGYNEQFF. The CDR3 DNA sequence: TGCAGTGCTAGTGAAGGCGGGGGCTACAATGAGCAGTTCTTC.

This chain joins TRBV24-1 and TRBJ1-1, with TRBD1 identical over 7 bases. CDR3 length: 14 amino acids. The V gene end was trimmed by 7 bases and the J gene end by 6 bases; junction bases not matched to a gene: 10. From germline, CDR1 is KGHDR and CDR2 SFDVKD. The CDR3 DNA reads TGTGCCACCAGACAAAAAGGGGGCAACGCTGAAGCTTTCTTT. Encoded protein: CATRQKGGNAEAFF.

This clone was observed a few times. CDR3 protein: CASSPFPLRGNQPQHF. In DNA, the CDR3 is TGCGCCAGCAGTCCCTTTCCTCTCCGGGGCAATCAGCCCCAGCATTTT. The J gene is TRBJ1-5, the V gene TRBV23-1; D gene ambiguous. TRBV23-1 is reported as an ORF; its role is uncertain. This CDR3 comprises 16 residues. The V gene lost 4 bases and the J gene lost 2 bases, with 15 bases spanning the gap.

This clone was seen a handful of times. The rearrangement links TRBV19 to TRBJ2-2, with a possible D match to TRBD1 (5 bases). CDR1 LNHDA and CDR2 SQIVND come from the germline V gene (reference sequence). The V and J ends lost 3 bases and 2 bases respectively, with 10 bases between them. The CDR3 has 15 amino acids. The CDR3, as DNA: TGTGCCAGTAGTATTGGTGGGGCTAACACCGGGGAGCTGTTTTTT. It codes for CASSIGGANTGELFF. Full variable domain (missing parts from reference TRBV19 and TRBJ2-2): DGGITQSPKYLFRKEGQNVTLSCEQNLNHDAMYWYRQDPGQGLRLIYYSQIVNDFQKGDIAEGYSVSREKKESFPLTVTSAQKNPTAFYLCASSIGGANTGELFFGEGSRLTVL.

The genes are TRBV7-9 and TRBJ2-7, with D possibly matching TRBD2 (6 bases). Germline V gives CDR1 SEHNR, CDR2 FQNEAQ (reference sequence). The length of the CDR3 is 12 residues. V was clipped by 3 bases and J by 7 bases, with 10 bases between them. The CDR3 protein is CASSFRGGEQYF. CDR3 DNA sequence: TGTGCCAGCAGCTTTCGAGGAGGGGAGCAGTACTTC.